This TCR beta chain was identified during a study of cytomegalovirus exposure and HLA in healthy donors. PCR employed 60 Vbeta and 13 Jbeta primers. Assay used: immunoSEQ multiplex PCR; TCRdb lists only in-frame clones, some missing. The sample lists some 150,000 clones, 65% to 75% occurring once. Germline V lookup: CDR1 GTSNPN, CDR2 SVGIG (reference sequence). V lost 4 bases and J 5 bases, leaving 11 bases between the germline ends. This CDR3 comprises 13 residues. The sequence came from a human donor in good health. The specimen was PBMCs. The chain couples TRBV30 to TRBJ2-2; D possibly corresponds to TRBD1 (6 bases). The CDR3 nucleotides are TGTGCCTGGAACAGGGTGGGGACCGGGGAGCTGTTTTTT. It yields the protein CAWNRVGTGELFF.